Listed here are 16 T cell receptor beta chains from one sample, sequenced in a study of neurological immune-mediated disorders (dated by TCRdb to between 2019 and 2020). The method behind the library was 5' RACE. Sequencing used an Illumina HiSeq 2500. TCRdb itself trimmed the public reads at Q25 with fastp, ran MiXCR and retained productive beta chains. A single entry per CDR3 protein holds the most common genes and DNA from its merged rows. Here the sample has about 92,000 distinct CDR3 sequences; approximately 3.5% occur a single time. Under 3.5% of the sample belongs to the ten largest clones. Sequences were obtained from PBMCs. The receptors were sampled from a woman between 45 and 60 years old with multiple sclerosis.

This clonotype showed up many times. V and J are TRBV7-2 and TRBJ2-1; D perhaps matches TRBD2 (6 bases). V was trimmed by 2 bases and J by 1 base, leaving 9 bases between them. CDR1 and CDR2 from the germline V gene are SGHTA and FQGNSA. This CDR3 is built from 15 residues. CDR3 coding DNA: TGTGCCAGCAGCTTATCGGCGGGGTCCTACAATGAGCAGTTCTTC. Translated: CASSLSAGSYNEQFF.

On this clonotype itself: A clone one base away is much larger, so this may be a read error. This sequence joins TRBV12-3 or TRBV12-4 and TRBJ1-5; unclear D gene. CDR3 length: 13 amino acids. The V end was cut by 3 bases, the J end by 4 bases, with 7 bases between. The CDR3 DNA reads as TGTGCCAGCAGTTTCGGGAAAAATCAGCCCCAGCATTTT. Translating gives CASSFGKNQPQHF.

This clonotype was seen a few times. Just one base apart from a much larger clone, this may be a read error. The V call is TRBV5-1, the J call TRBJ2-3; D remains unclear. V lost 1 base and J lost 6, with 15 bases in between. CDR1 and CDR2 from the germline V gene are SGHRS and YFSETQ. This CDR3 spans 15 amino acids. The CDR3 nucleotides read TGCGCCAGCAGCTTGACGGAGACCCTCCCGGATACGCAGTATTTT. Encoded protein: CASSLTETLPDTQYF.

There are many counts of this clonotype. V is TRBV5-1 and J is TRBJ2-5; D is uncertain. With 0 bases removed from V and 1 base from J, the gap between germline ends came to 10 bases. Germline loops: CDR1 SGHRS, CDR2 YFSETQ. This CDR3 has 15 residues. The CDR3 protein is CASSLDGPPQETQYF. The DNA for the CDR3 is TGCGCCAGCAGCTTGGATGGACCACCCCAAGAGACCCAGTACTTC.

In this sample, this clonotype turned up many times. This rearrangement joins TRBV7-9 to TRBJ2-5; possibly TRBD1 or TRBD2 for D (5 bases each). The V and J ends lost 5 bases and 4 bases respectively, with 14 bases between them. Per the germline V gene, CDR1 is SEHNR and CDR2 is FQNEAQ (reference sequence). There are 14 residues in the CDR3. In DNA, the CDR3 is TGTGCCAGCAGCGTTGGGACCGTTCGAGAGACCCAGTACTTC. As protein: CASSVGTVRETQYF.

The chain uses TRBV14 and TRBJ2-7, with TRBD2 matching over 7 bases. The CDR3 runs 15 residues. Trimming took 7 bases from V and 3 from J; bases not matched to a gene: 12. The V gene's germline CDR1 is SGHDN and CDR2 FVKESK. The CDR3 region has the DNA TGTGCCAGCACCGCGGGGGAGGGCATGTTCTACGAGCAGTACTTC. Its protein product is CASTAGEGMFYEQYF.

This clonotype has more than one count but fewer than ten. The chain is built from TRBV12-3 or TRBV12-4 and TRBJ1-6, with TRBD1 matching over 7 bases. The CDR3 loop spans 16 amino acids. V lost 6 bases, J lost 7 bases, and 12 bases stayed unmatched. The CDR3 loop is CASSLLGQVRNSPLHF. The CDR3 DNA reads TGTGCCAGCAGCCTCCTAGGACAGGTTCGCAATTCACCCCTCCACTTT.

This clonotype appeared many times. The chain uses TRBV5-8 and TRBJ2-2; 9 bases match TRBD1. Germline V gene data show CDR1 as SGHTS and CDR2 as YDEGEE. V lost 3 bases, J lost 0 bases, and 9 bases stayed unmatched. The CDR3 contains 18 residues. CDR3 in amino acids: CASSSTGQGRTNTGELFF. CDR3 coding DNA: TGTGCCAGCAGCTCAACGGGACAGGGCAGGACGAACACCGGGGAGCTGTTTTTT.

This clonotype was observed a single time. The chain carries TRBV4-3 and TRBJ1-2; 7 positions agree with TRBD1. In germline, CDR1 is LGHNA, CDR2 YSLEER. V lost 4 bases and J lost 1; bases outside the gene matches: 9. CDR3 length: 16 residues. The CDR3 sequence: CASSRSLDRNNYGYTF. The CDR3 DNA is TGCGCCAGCAGCCGAAGCCTGGACAGGAATAACTATGGCTACACCTTC.

This clonotype was picked up many times. The chain uses TRBV7-2 and TRBJ2-3, with TRBD2 matching over 8 bases. J was trimmed by 2 bases and V by 4 bases; bases with no gene match: 11. Germline CDR1 and CDR2: SGHTA and FQGNSA. This CDR3 has 17 amino acids. The CDR3 region is CASSSLSKRGFTDTQYF. CDR3 sequence (DNA): TGTGCCAGCAGCTCCCTTTCTAAGCGGGGGTTCACAGATACGCAGTATTTT.

This clonotype appeared a few times. This rearrangement joins TRBV20-1 to TRBJ2-7; D unresolved. Germline assignment: CDR1 DFQATT and CDR2 SNEGSKA (reference sequence). CDR3 size: 13 residues. The V end was cut by 6 bases, the J end by 3 bases, with 15 bases between. CDR3: CSASPGSDYEQYF. DNA for the CDR3: TGCAGTGCCAGCCCCGGTTCCGACTACGAGCAGTACTTC.

This clonotype was seen at least ten times. The J gene is TRBJ2-1, the V gene TRBV5-1; 15 bases align to TRBD2. The CDR3 totals 17 residues. The V segment lost 4 bases and the J segment 9 bases; nucleotides outside the gene matches: 11. CDR1 and CDR2 (germline): SGHRS, YFSETQ. CDR3 bases: TGCGCCAGCAGCATAGCTGGGACTAGCGGGGGGCCGAGTGAGCAGTTCTTC. As protein: CASSIAGTSGGPSEQFF. The complete variable domain, with remaining parts taken from reference TRBV5-1 and TRBJ2-1, reads KAGVTQTPRYLIKTRGQQVTLSCSPISGHRSVSWYQQTPGQGLQFLFEYFSETQRNKGNFPGRFSGRQFSNSRSEMNVSTLELGDSALYLCASSIAGTSGGPSEQFFGPGTRLTVL.

This clonotype was detected a few times. The chain recombines TRBV5-1 with TRBJ2-2; D is perhaps TRBD1 (5 bases). The CDR3 contains 16 residues. The ends were cut back, 2 bases at V and 0 bases at J, with 11 bases in the middle. Germline CDR1 SGHRS, CDR2 YFSETQ. This CDR3 is CASSFGQYSNTGELFF. CDR3 nucleotides: TGCGCCAGCAGCTTCGGACAATATTCGAACACCGGGGAGCTGTTTTTT.

This clonotype was recorded at least ten times. The chain recombines TRBV9 with TRBJ1-6, with 9 bases identical to TRBD1. The junction had 5 bases not matched to a gene; V was cut back by 4 bases and J by 3 bases. CDR3 length: 16 residues. The V gene's germline CDR1 is SGDLS and CDR2 YYNGEE. DNA for the CDR3: TGTGCCAGCAGCCTGGGACAGGGCTTCTATAATTCACCCCTCCACTTT. Translation: CASSLGQGFYNSPLHF.

This clonotype was counted many times. The chain links TRBV2 to TRBJ1-1; D is undetermined. Trimming took off 2 bases at V and 1 base at J, with 5 bases between the two ends. Looked up from germline, CDR1 is SNHLY and CDR2 is FYNNEI. This CDR3 region has 13 residues. CDR3 protein: CASSELENTEAFF. The CDR3 bases are TGTGCCAGCAGTGAATTGGAGAACACTGAAGCTTTCTTT.

This clonotype appeared many times. The chain joins TRBV18 to TRBJ2-3, with 9 bases that match TRBD1. This CDR3 is built from 15 residues. The trim removed 3 bases at V and 1 base at J, leaving 2 bases unmatched. The germline V gene encodes CDR1 KGHSH and CDR2 LQKENI. The CDR3 nucleotides are TGTGCCAGCTCACCGGGACAGGGTGGCACAGATACGCAGTATTTT. Its translation is CASSPGQGGTDTQYF.